A single sample gave rise to the 15 T cell receptor beta chains below, sequenced in a study of cytomegalovirus exposure and HLA in healthy donors. PCR primers comprised 60 Vbeta and 13 Jbeta primers. Repertoires were generated with immunoSEQ multiplex PCR, while TCRdb's copy carries only in-frame clones and drops some. The data contain fewer than 130,000 clones, 76% of them singletons. The material sequenced was PBMCs. Receptors originate from a young man in good health and CMV-seropositive.

As DNA, the CDR3 is TGTGCCAGCAGTGACGAGGGATCCTACGAGCAGTACTTC. It yields the protein CASSDEGSYEQYF. V gene TRBV25-1 combines with J gene TRBJ2-7; TRBD2 is a possible D gene (5 bases). Germline CDR1 is MGHDK and CDR2 is SYGVNS. The V end was cut by 3 bases, the J end by 1 base, with 7 bases between. The CDR3 extends over 13 amino acids.

J is TRBJ1-2 and V is TRBV7-8; 9 nucleotides match TRBD1. Germline V CDR1 and CDR2: SGHVS, FQNEAQ. The CDR3 extends over 15 amino acids. After removal of 1 base from V and 3 bases from J, the junction contained 3 bases not matched to a gene. The CDR3 region has the DNA TGTGCCAGCAGCTTAGGGACAGGGGCCGACTATGGCTACACCTTC. This gives the protein CASSLGTGADYGYTF.

The V gene is TRBV5-4, the J gene TRBJ2-2; D is unresolved. The CDR3 is 13 residues long. Per the germline V gene, CDR1 is SGHNT and CDR2 is YYREEE (reference sequence). With 1 base removed from V and 2 bases from J, the gap between germline ends came to 3 bases. In DNA form, the CDR3 reads TGTGCCAGCAGCTTGCTAAACACCGGGGAGCTGTTTTTT. Amino acids: CASSLLNTGELFF. Complete variable domain (other parts from reference TRBV5-4 and TRBJ2-2): ETGVTQSPTHLIKTRGQQVTLRCSSQSGHNTVSWYQQALGQGPQFIFQYYREEENGRGNFPPRFSGLQFPNYSSELNVNALELDDSALYLCASSLLNTGELFFGEGSRLTVL.

This chain connects TRBV11-3 to TRBJ2-1, with D tentatively TRBD1 (6 bases). Trimming pared 5 bases from V and 0 bases from J, leaving 8 bases between. This CDR3 spans 14 amino acids. In germline, CDR1 is SGHNT, CDR2 YENEEA. This CDR3 reads CASSPDSSYNEQFF. In nucleotides, the CDR3 is TGTGCCAGCAGCCCGGACAGCTCCTACAATGAGCAGTTCTTC.

The chain links TRBV6-1 to TRBJ2-2, with D unclear. The CDR3 is 17 residues long. Germline V gene data show CDR1 as MNHNS and CDR2 as SASEGT. The ends were cut back, 1 base at V and 8 bases at J, with 20 bases in the middle. CDR3 bases: TGTGCCAGCAGTGAAGATCTGGCAGGAAGGTCTTGGGGGGAGCTGTTTTTT. Translating gives CASSEDLAGRSWGELFF.

V gene TRBV5-1 combines with J gene TRBJ2-3; D perhaps matches TRBD2 (6 bases). CDR1 and CDR2 (germline): SGHRS, YFSETQ. V lost 0 bases to trimming and J lost 6 bases, with 14 bases between them. The CDR3 is 15 amino acids. The CDR3 region is CASSLEFRRGDTQYF. CDR3 DNA: TGCGCCAGCAGCTTGGAGTTCCGCCGGGGGGATACGCAGTATTTT.

This chain uses TRBV7-8 with TRBJ1-2, with 8 bases matching TRBD1. The CDR3 covers 14 residues. Germline loops: CDR1 SGHVS, CDR2 FQNEAQ. V gave up 4 bases and J gave up 3 bases; unmatched junction bases: 4. The CDR3: CASSSGQGDYGYTF. DNA of the CDR3: TGTGCCAGCAGCTCCGGACAGGGAGACTATGGCTACACCTTC. The full variable domain, completed using reference TRBV7-8 and TRBJ1-2, is GAGVSQSPRYKVAKRGQDVALRCDPISGHVSLFWYQQALGQGPEFLTYFQNEAQLDKSGLPSDRFFAERPEGSVSTLKIQRTQQEDSAVYLCASSSGQGDYGYTFGSGTRLTVV.

V and J are TRBV19 and TRBJ2-5; TRBD2 is a possible D gene (6 bases). TRBJ2-7 explains the end of the DNA better; the J call may be wrong. This CDR3 is built from 13 residues. Germline V gives CDR1 LNHDA, CDR2 SQIVND (reference sequence). CDR3 in DNA: TGTGCCAGTAGTACCGGGAGTACCTACGAGCAGTACTTC. It translates to CASSTGSTYEQYF.

The chain employs TRBV9 and TRBJ2-2; no reliable D call. Germline loops: CDR1 SGDLS, CDR2 YYNGEE. The CDR3 covers 12 residues. V was pared by 4 bases and J by 13 bases, with 14 bases between. For the CDR3, the DNA is TGTGCCAGCAGCTCGTCGGGTTGGCGGCTGTTTTTT. This encodes CASSSSGWRLFF.

The genes are TRBV4-1 and TRBJ2-5, with D perhaps TRBD2 (6 bases). The germline gives CDR1 MGHRA, CDR2 YSYEKL. This CDR3 comprises 16 residues. Trimming cost V 0 bases and J 1 base, with 12 bases left between them. The CDR3, as DNA: TGCGCCAGCAGCCAAGATCCCCCCGGGGGCCAAGAGACCCAGTACTTC. Translating gives CASSQDPPGGQETQYF.

The V and J genes are TRBV7-2 and TRBJ1-2; the D is unclear. There are 13 residues in the CDR3. V lost 5 bases and J lost 8, with 15 bases in between. CDR1 and CDR2 (germline): SGHTA, FQGNSA. The DNA for the CDR3 is TGTGCCAGCAGCGGGCGTGGTAGATTAGGCTACACCTTC. Its translation is CASSGRGRLGYTF.

This clone was picked up one time. This chain uses TRBV18 with TRBJ2-7; perhaps TRBD2 as D (5 bases). Trimming cost V 6 bases and J 0 bases, with 12 bases left between them. The CDR3 covers 14 residues. From germline, CDR1 is KGHSH and CDR2 LQKENI. The CDR3, as DNA: TGTGCCAGCTCCATCAGTAGCGCCTCCTACGAGCAGTACTTC. Its translation: CASSISSASYEQYF.

This chain joins TRBV7-6 and TRBJ2-1, with a weak D call TRBD2 (5 bases). This CDR3 contains 14 residues. Germline lookup yields CDR1 SGHVS and CDR2 FNYEAQ. V was trimmed by 0 bases and J by 2 bases, leaving 5 bases between them. In nucleotides, the CDR3 is TGTGCCAGCAGCTTAGCCGGGACCTACAATGAGCAGTTCTTC. It encodes CASSLAGTYNEQFF.

The chain uses TRBV19 and TRBJ2-4; D is unclear. V was shortened by 1 base and J by 0 bases, with 7 bases between the two germline ends. This CDR3 spans 15 amino acids. CDR1 and CDR2 from the germline V gene are LNHDA and SQIVND (reference sequence). CDR3 in amino acids: CASSIVNRAKNIQYF. The CDR3 DNA follows: TGTGCCAGTAGTATAGTGAACAGAGCCAAAAACATTCAGTACTTC.

The chain uses TRBV7-3 and TRBJ1-1; the match to TRBD1 covers 8 bases. The length of the CDR3 is 14 residues. The germline V gene encodes CDR1 SGHTA and CDR2 FQGTGA. After removal of 5 bases from V and 4 bases from J, the junction contained 6 bases not matched to a gene. The DNA of the CDR3 is TGTGCCAGCAGCCCAAGGACAGGGATCACTGAAGCTTTCTTT. Its protein is CASSPRTGITEAFF.